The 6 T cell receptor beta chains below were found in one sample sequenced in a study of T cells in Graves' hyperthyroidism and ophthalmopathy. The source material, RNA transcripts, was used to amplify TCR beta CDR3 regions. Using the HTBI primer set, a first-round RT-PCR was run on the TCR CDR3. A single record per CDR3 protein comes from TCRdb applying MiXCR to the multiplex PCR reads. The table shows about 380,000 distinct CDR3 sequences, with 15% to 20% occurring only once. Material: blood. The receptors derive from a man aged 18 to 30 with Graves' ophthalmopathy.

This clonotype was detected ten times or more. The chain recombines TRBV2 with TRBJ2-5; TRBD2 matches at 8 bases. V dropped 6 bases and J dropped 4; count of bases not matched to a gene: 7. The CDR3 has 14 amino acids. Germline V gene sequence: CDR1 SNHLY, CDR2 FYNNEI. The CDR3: CASRTDGGGETQYF. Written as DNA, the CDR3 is TGTGCCAGCAGAACCGACGGGGGGGGAGAGACCCAGTACTTC.

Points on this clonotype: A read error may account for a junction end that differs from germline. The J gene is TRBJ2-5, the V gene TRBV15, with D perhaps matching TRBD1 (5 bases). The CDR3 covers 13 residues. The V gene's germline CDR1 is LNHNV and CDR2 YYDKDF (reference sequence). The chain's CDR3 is CVTSRYAGETQYF. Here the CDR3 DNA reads TGTGTCACCAGCAGATACGCAGGGGAGACCCAGTACTTC.

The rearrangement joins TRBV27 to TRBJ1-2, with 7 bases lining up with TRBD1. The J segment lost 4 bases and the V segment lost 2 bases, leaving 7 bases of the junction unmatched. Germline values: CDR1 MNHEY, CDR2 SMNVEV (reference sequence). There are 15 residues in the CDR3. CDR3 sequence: CASSLKGGQSYGYTF. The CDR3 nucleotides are TGTGCCAGCAGTTTAAAGGGGGGACAGTCCTATGGCTACACCTTC.

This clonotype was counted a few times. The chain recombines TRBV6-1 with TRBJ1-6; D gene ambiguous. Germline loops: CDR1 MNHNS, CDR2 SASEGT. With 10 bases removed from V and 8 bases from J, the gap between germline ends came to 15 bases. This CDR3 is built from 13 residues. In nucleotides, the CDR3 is TGTGCCACCTCGGCCGAGGGCTATTCACCCCTCCACTTT. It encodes CATSAEGYSPLHF.

CDR3 in DNA: TGTGCCACACGACAGGGTACGATTTTCACAGATACGCAGTATTTT. This sequence encodes CATRQGTIFTDTQYF. The chain is built from TRBV25-1 and TRBJ2-3; 7 bases map to TRBD1. The CDR3 runs to 15 residues. Germline lookup yields CDR1 MGHDK and CDR2 SYGVNS. V dropped 10 bases and J dropped 2; count of bases not matched to a gene: 12.

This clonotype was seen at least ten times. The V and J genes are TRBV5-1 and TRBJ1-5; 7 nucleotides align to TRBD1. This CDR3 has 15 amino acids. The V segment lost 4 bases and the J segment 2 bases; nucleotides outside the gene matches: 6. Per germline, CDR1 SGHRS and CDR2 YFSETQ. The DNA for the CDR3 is TGCGCCAGCAGCACAACAGGGGAAGGCAATCAGCCCCAGCATTTT. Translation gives CASSTTGEGNQPQHF. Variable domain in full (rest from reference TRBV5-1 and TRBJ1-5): KAGVTQTPRYLIKTRGQQVTLSCSPISGHRSVSWYQQTPGQGLQFLFEYFSETQRNKGNFPGRFSGRQFSNSRSEMNVSTLELGDSALYLCASSTTGEGNQPQHFGDGTRLSIL.